The T cell receptor beta chain described here comes from a study of blood T cell repertoires in COVID-19. About the research overall: Acute-phase and convalescent COVID-19 samples originated in the United States, Italy and Spain. PBMCs, B-cell-depleted T cells, or T cells provided the cDNA or gDNA that made up the material.

This CDR3 spans 14 amino acids. CDR1 is LNHDA and CDR2 is SQIVND in the germline V gene (reference sequence). V was clipped by 5 bases and J by 10 bases; unmatched bases: 10. In the original processing: It was from reference gene primer amplification that nucleated cell counts were estimated. Assay used: immunoSEQ multiplex PCR; TCRdb lists only in-frame clones, some missing. V and J calls and clone size are copied from that table; D and trimming were computed from the DNA. The repertoire consists of 250,000 to 300,000 clones, with 70% to 90% occurring once and the leading ten covering 3.5% to 5.5%. The receptor comes from a man in his sixties who had recovered from COVID-19. The genes are TRBV19 and TRBJ1-5; TRBD1 aligns across 8 bases. Sample: peripheral blood. The CDR3 loop is CASSLTGAFRPQHF. Here the CDR3 DNA reads TGTGCCAGTAGTCTGACAGGGGCCTTCCGACCCCAGCATTTT.